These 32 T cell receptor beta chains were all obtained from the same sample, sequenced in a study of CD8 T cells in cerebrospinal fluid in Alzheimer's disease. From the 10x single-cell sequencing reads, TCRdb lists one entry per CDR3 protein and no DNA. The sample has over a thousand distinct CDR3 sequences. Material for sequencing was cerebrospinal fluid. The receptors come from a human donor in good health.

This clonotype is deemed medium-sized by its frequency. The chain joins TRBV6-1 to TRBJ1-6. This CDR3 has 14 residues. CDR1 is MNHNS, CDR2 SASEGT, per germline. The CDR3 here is CASATERFESPLHF.

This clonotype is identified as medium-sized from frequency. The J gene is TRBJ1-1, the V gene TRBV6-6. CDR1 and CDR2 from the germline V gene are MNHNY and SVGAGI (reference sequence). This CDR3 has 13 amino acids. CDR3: CASSLNSGGEAFF.

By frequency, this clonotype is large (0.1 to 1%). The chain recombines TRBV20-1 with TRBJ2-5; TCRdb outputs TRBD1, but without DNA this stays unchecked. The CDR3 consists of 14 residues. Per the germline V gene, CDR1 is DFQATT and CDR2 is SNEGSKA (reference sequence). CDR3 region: CSARNDRVRETQYF.

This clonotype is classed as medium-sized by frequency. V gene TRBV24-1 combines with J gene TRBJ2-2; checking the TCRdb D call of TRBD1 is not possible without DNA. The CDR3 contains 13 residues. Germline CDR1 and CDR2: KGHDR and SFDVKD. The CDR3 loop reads CATSEPGTGELFF.

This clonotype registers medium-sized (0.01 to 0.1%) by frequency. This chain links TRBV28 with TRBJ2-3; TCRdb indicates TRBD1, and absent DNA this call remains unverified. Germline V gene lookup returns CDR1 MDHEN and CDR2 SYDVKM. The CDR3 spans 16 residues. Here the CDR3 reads CASRFLRDRVSDTQYF.

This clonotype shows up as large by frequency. CDR3 in amino acids: CSARRTSNEQFF. The rearrangement uses TRBV20-1 and TRBJ2-1. Per the germline V gene, CDR1 is DFQATT and CDR2 is SNEGSKA (reference sequence). The CDR3 contains 12 residues.

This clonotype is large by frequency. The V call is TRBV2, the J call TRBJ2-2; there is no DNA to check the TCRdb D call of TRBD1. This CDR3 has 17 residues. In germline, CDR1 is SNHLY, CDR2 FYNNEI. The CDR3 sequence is CASTRSGAGVNTGELFF.

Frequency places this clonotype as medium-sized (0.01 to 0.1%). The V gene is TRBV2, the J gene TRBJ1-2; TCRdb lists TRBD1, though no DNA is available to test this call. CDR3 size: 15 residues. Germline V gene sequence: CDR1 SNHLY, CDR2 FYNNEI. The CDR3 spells CASGGQGAGFYGYTF.

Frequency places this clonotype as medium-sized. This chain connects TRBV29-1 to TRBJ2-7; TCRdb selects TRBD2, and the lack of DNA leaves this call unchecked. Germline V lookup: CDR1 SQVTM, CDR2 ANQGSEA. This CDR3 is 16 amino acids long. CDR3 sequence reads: CSVWADHRRAGYEQYF.

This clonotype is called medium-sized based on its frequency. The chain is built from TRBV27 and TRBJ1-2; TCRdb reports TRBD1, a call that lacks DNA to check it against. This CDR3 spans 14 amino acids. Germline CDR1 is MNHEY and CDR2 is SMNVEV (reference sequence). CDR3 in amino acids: CASSLQGGNYGYTF.

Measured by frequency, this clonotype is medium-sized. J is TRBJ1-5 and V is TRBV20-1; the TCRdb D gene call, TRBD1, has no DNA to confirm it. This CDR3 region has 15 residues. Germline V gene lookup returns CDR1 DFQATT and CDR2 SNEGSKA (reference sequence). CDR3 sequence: CSARVGQGYNQPQHF.

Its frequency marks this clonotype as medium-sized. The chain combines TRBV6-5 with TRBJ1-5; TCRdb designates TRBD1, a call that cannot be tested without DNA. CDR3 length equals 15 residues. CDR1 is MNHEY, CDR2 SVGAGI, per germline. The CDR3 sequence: CASSKGQGARQPQHF.

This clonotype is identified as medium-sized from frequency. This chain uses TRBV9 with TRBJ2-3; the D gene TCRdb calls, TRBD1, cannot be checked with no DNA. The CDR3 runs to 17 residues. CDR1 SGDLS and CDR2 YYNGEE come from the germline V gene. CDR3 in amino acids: CASSVAIRQGASDTQYF.

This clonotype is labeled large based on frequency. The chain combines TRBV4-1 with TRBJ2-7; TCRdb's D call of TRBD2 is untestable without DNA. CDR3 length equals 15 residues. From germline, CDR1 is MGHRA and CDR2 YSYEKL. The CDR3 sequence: CASSPQSGGLYEQYF.

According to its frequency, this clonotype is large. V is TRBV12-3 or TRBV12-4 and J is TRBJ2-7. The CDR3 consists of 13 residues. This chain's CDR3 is CASSYQFSDEQYF.

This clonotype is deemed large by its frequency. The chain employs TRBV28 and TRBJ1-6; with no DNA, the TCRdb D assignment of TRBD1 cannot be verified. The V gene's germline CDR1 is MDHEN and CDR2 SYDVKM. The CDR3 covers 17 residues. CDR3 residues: CASTAGTGIGGGSPLHF.

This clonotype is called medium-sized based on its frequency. Here the CDR3 reads CASSLGLAGLDEQFF. This chain links TRBV27 with TRBJ2-1; TCRdb picks TRBD2, but there is no DNA to check that call. The CDR3 contains 15 residues. Germline V lookup: CDR1 MNHEY, CDR2 SMNVEV (reference sequence).

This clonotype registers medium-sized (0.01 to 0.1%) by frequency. The CDR3 here is CSVGRKPMNTEAFF. This chain connects TRBV29-1 to TRBJ1-1. The length of the CDR3 is 14 residues. Germline V lookup: CDR1 SQVTM, CDR2 ANQGSEA.

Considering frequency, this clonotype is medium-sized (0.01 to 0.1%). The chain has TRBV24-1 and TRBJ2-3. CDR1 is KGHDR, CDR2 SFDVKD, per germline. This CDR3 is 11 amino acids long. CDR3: CATAHTDTQYF.

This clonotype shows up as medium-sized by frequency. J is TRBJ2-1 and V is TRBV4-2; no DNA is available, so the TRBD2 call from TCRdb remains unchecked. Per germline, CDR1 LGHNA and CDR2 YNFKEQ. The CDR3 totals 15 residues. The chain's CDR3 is CASSQPDSGLNEQFF.

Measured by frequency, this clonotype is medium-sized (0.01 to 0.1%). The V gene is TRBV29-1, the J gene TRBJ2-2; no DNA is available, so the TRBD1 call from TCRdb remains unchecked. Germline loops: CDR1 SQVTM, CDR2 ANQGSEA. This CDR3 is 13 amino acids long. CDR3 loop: CSVGTGFTGELFF.

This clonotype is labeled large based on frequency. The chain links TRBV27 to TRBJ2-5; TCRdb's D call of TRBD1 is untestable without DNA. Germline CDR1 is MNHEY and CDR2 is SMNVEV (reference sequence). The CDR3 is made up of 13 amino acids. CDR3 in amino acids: CASSPPGGETQYF.

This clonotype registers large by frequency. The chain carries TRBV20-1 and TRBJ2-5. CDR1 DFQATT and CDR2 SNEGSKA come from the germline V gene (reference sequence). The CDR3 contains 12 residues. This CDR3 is CSASSRKETQYF.

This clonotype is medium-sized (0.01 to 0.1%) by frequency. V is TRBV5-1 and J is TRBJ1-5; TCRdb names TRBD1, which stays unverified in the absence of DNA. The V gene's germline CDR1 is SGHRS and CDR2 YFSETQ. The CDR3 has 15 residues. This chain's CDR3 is CASSLGTGSNQPQHF.

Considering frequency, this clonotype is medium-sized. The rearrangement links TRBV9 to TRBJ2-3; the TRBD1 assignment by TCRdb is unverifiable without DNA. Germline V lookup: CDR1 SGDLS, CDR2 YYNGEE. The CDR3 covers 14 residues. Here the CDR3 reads CASSVDRGADTQYF.

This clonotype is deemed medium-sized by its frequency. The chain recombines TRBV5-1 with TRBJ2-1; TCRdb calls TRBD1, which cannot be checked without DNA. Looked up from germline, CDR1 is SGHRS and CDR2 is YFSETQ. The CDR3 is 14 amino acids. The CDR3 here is CASSSKGQDDEQFF.

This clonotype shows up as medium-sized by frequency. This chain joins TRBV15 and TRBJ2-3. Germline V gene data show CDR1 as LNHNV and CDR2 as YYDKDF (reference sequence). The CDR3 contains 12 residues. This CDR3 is CATSRYGDTQYF.

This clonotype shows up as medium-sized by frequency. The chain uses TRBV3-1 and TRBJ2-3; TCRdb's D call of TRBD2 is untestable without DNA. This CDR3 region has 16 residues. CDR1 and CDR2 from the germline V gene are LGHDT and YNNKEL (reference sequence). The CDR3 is CASSQVIAGGTDTQYF.

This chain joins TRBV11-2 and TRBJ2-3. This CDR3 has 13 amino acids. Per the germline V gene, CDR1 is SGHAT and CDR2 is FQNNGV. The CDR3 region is CASSSLNPDTQYF.

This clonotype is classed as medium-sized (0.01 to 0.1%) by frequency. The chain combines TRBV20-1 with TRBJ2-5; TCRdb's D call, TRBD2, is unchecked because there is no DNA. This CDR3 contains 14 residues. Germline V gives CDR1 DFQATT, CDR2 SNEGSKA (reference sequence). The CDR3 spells CSAGLAGGLETQYF.

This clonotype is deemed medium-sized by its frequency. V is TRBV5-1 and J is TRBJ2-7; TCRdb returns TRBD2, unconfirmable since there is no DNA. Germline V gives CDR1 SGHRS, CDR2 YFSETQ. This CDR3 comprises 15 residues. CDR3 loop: CASSPGTNFVYEQYF.

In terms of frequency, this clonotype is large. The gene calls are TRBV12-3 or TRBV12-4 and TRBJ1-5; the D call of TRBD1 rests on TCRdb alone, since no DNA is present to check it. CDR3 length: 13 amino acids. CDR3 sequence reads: CASDPDTNQPQHF.